This TCR beta chain comes out of a study of CD8+ T cells in alopecia areata. Study observations and caveats: It was observed that many expanded lesional clones persisted in scalp and blood during tofacitinib. Only a single nonresponder existed, so baseline CD8+ expansion links stay unclear.

A remark on this clone: Antigen specificity is unknown.

Treatment: oral pan-JAK inhibitor, 5-10 mg twice daily. As part of sample collection, lesional scalp punch biopsies and peripheral blood were taken from alopecia areata patients. Extracted RNA was reverse transcribed into cDNA, the sequencing template. Produced via immunoSEQ multiplex PCR; TCRdb's table is partial and in-frame only. Of about 140,000 clones in the sample, more than 85% were seen once. Germline CDR1 is SEHNR and CDR2 is FQNEAQ (reference sequence). The CDR3 spans 13 residues. V was clipped by 5 bases and J by 9 bases, with 14 bases between them. The sequences come from CD8+ T cells sorted from blood, collected at week 4, from a patient treated with tofacitinib. This TCR came from a human donor with alopecia areata. V usage is TRBV7-9 and J usage is TRBJ2-1; a possible D gene is TRBD2 (5 bases). The CDR3 DNA reads as TGTGCCAGCAGCCCAGGCCCTAGCAGTGAGCAGTTCTTC. Its translation: CASSPGPSSEQFF.